There are a few counts of the clone carrying this TCR beta chain. Its antigen is unknown. This sample was included in a study of beta chain features in type 1 diabetes. Study results and limitations: Shortening that was moderate but significant affected the TCRB CDR3s of Type 1 diabetes patients in all four CD4+ subsets. Sequencing from cDNA could over-represent high-TCR-expressing cells.

One heparinised draw of blood, averaging around 100 mL, came from each donor. Cells sorted by CD45RO/CCR7/CD25/CD127/CD95/CD27 comprised CD4+ naive, central memory, regulatory and stem cell-like memory cells. Of the isolated RNA, all was reverse transcribed, and so the sequenced material was expressed TCRB transcripts. Some clones are missing from TCRdb's copy, which holds only in-frame ones; the method was immunoSEQ multiplex PCR. The sample lists 640,000 or so clones; 10% to 15% were seen once. Sequencing was carried out using naive CD4+ T cells from blood. The clonotype originates from a man between 18 and 29 years old with type 1 diabetes.

The DNA for the CDR3 is TGTGCCTGGATCCAGGGGGCTAGCTCCTACAATGAGCAGTTCTTC. This sequence encodes CAWIQGASSYNEQFF. The rearrangement uses TRBV30 and TRBJ2-1, with 8 bases fitting TRBD1. The V and J ends lost 4 bases and 0 bases, in that order; junction bases with no gene match: 5. Germline V lookup: CDR1 GTSNPN, CDR2 SVGIG (reference sequence). The CDR3 has 15 amino acids.